Listed here are 26 T cell receptor beta chains from one sample, sequenced in a study of T cells in Graves' hyperthyroidism and ophthalmopathy. From RNA transcripts, TCR beta CDR3 regions were amplified. When the TCR CDR3 underwent first-round RT-PCR, the HTBI primer set was used. Via MiXCR, TCRdb re-called the multiplex PCR reads, giving one row per CDR3 protein. The sample records around 700,000 distinct CDR3 sequences, about 17% being singletons. Source material: blood. The source of these receptors is a woman aged 45-65 years with Graves' hyperthyroidism that later progressed to Graves' ophthalmopathy.

This clonotype has only a few counts. The rearrangement links TRBV30 to TRBJ1-2; D not certain. V lost 3 bases to trimming and J lost 7 bases, with 12 bases between them. CDR1 GTSNPN and CDR2 SVGIG come from the germline V gene (reference sequence). CDR3 length equals 12 residues. The CDR3 loop is CAWRGPGGGYTF. The CDR3 DNA reads as TGTGCCTGGAGAGGTCCCGGAGGTGGCTACACCTTC. Full variable domain (rest looked up from reference TRBV30 and TRBJ1-2): SQTIHQWPATLVQPVGSPLSLECTVEGTSNPNLYWYRQAAGRGLQLLFYSVGIGQISSEVPQNLSASRPQDRQFILSSKKLLLSDSGFYLCAWRGPGGGYTFGSGTRLTVV.

This clonotype was counted at least ten times. V and J are TRBV5-1 and TRBJ2-3; the match to TRBD2 covers 13 bases. The germline CDR1 and CDR2 sequences are SGHRS and YFSETQ. V dropped 5 bases and J dropped 6; count of bases not matched to a gene: 6. This CDR3 spans 15 amino acids. CDR3: CASRRTSGGTDTQYF. The CDR3 nucleotides read TGCGCCAGCAGACGGACTAGCGGGGGAACTGATACGCAGTATTTT.

The J gene is TRBJ1-2, the V gene TRBV15, with D possibly being TRBD1 (6 bases). Between the trimmed V and J ends, which lost 0 bases and 1 base, there was a span of 24 bases. The germline V gene encodes CDR1 LNHNV and CDR2 YYDKDF (reference sequence). The CDR3 is made up of 20 amino acids. CDR3 protein: CATSRDGSPTGERGNYGYTF. The CDR3 region has the DNA TGTGCCACCAGCAGAGACGGGTCCCCGACAGGTGAAAGGGGTAACTATGGCTACACCTTC.

This chain connects TRBV11-1 to TRBJ2-2, with unresolved D. The V gene's germline CDR1 is SGHAT and CDR2 FQDESV (reference sequence). V lost 2 bases, J lost 0 bases, and 7 bases lay in between. The CDR3 length is 15 residues. CDR3 DNA sequence: TGTGCCAGCAGCTTACTATCGTCGAACACCGGGGAGCTGTTTTTT. Protein product: CASSLLSSNTGELFF.

The chain couples TRBV7-9 to TRBJ1-4, with unresolved D. The V gene's germline CDR1 is SEHNR and CDR2 FQNEAQ (reference sequence). This CDR3 spans 12 amino acids. V dropped 5 bases and J dropped 7 bases, with 8 bases sitting between them. The DNA for the CDR3 is TGTGCCAGCAGCGAGATAGGTGAAAAACTGTTTTTT. Protein: CASSEIGEKLFF.

The chain links TRBV4-1 to TRBJ2-6, with D perhaps being TRBD1 or TRBD2 (5 bases each). The CDR3 is made up of 18 amino acids. CDR1 MGHRA and CDR2 YSYEKL come from the germline V gene. Trimming cost V 0 bases and J 0 bases, with 12 bases left between them. The CDR3 is CASSQEGVGSSGANVLTF. In nucleotides, the CDR3 is TGCGCCAGCAGCCAAGAGGGGGTTGGGAGCTCTGGGGCCAACGTCCTGACTTTC.

V and J are TRBV4-1 and TRBJ1-2, with D possibly being TRBD1 (6 bases). This CDR3 has 16 amino acids. V was trimmed by 0 bases and J by 4 bases, leaving 15 bases between them. Germline CDR1 and CDR2: MGHRA and YSYEKL. CDR3 nucleotides: TGCGCCAGCAGCCAAGATATGTCAGGGGTTAGCTATGGCTACACCTTC. It yields the protein CASSQDMSGVSYGYTF.

This chain joins TRBV18 and TRBJ1-2; D not resolved. The V and J ends lost 3 bases and 1 base respectively, with 9 bases between them. Germline CDR1 KGHSH, CDR2 LQKENI. The CDR3 covers 14 residues. The CDR3 nucleotides are TGTGCCAGCTCACCTACCCAGGATAACTATGGCTACACCTTC. It encodes CASSPTQDNYGYTF.

The chain uses TRBV5-4 and TRBJ1-2; D is perhaps TRBD1 (6 bases). Trimming took 3 bases from V and 1 from J, leaving 22 bases between them. Per the germline V gene, CDR1 is SGHNT and CDR2 is YYREEE (reference sequence). This CDR3 has 18 residues. CDR3 protein: CASSSAGAAYAGNYGYTF. The CDR3 DNA reads TGTGCCAGCAGCTCTGCAGGGGCTGCCTATGCGGGTAACTATGGCTACACCTTC.

The V call is TRBV6-1, the J call TRBJ2-7; the match to TRBD1 covers 9 bases. Germline lookup yields CDR1 MNHNS and CDR2 SASEGT. The trim removed 5 bases at V and 6 bases at J, leaving 8 bases unmatched. CDR3 size: 14 residues. CDR3 sequence reads: CASSPGTGFREQYF. DNA of the CDR3: TGTGCCAGCAGTCCCGGGACAGGGTTTCGCGAGCAGTACTTC.

This clonotype was counted ten times or more. The V call is TRBV20-1, the J call TRBJ2-7; 9 positions agree with TRBD2. This CDR3 spans 13 amino acids. Germline V gives CDR1 DFQATT, CDR2 SNEGSKA (reference sequence). V gave up 6 bases and J gave up 3 bases; unmatched junction bases: 6. This CDR3 reads CSAGASGVYEQYF. CDR3 sequence (DNA): TGCAGTGCCGGGGCTAGCGGGGTCTACGAGCAGTACTTC.

This clonotype was observed many times. V is TRBV12-3 or TRBV12-4 and J is TRBJ1-1, with 7 positions matching TRBD1. The CDR3 covers 15 residues. V lost 4 bases and J lost 13; bases outside the gene matches: 18. This CDR3 is CASSSYNRKTGFGFF. In DNA form, the CDR3 reads TGTGCCAGCAGTTCCTATAATCGGAAGACAGGGTTTGGTTTCTTT.

This clonotype was recorded many times. The J gene is TRBJ2-2, the V gene TRBV11-3; TRBD2 agrees at 7 bases. The V gene end was trimmed by 1 base and the J gene end by 2 bases; junction bases not matched to a gene: 1. This CDR3 has 15 amino acids. In germline, CDR1 is SGHNT, CDR2 YENEEA. Here the CDR3 DNA reads TGTGCCAGCAGCTTAGCTAGCGGTAACACCGGGGAGCTGTTTTTT. Translating it yields CASSLASGNTGELFF.

At least ten counts were recorded for this clonotype. The V gene is TRBV20-1, the J gene TRBJ1-5, with D unclear. The CDR3 is 14 amino acids. CDR1 is DFQATT, CDR2 SNEGSKA, per germline (reference sequence). V was cut by 2 bases and J by 2 bases, with 10 bases left in between. The CDR3 DNA follows: TGCAGTGCTAGACCCGTCGGGGGCAATCAGCCCCAGCATTTT. Protein sequence: CSARPVGGNQPQHF.

The table lists this clonotype with many counts. The chain uses TRBV7-9 and TRBJ1-3, with unresolved D. V gave up 2 bases and J gave up 3 bases, with 2 bases separating them. Per germline, CDR1 SEHNR and CDR2 FQNEAQ (reference sequence). CDR3 length: 12 amino acids. The CDR3 is CASSLRGNTIYF. The CDR3 nucleotides read TGTGCCAGCAGCTTACGTGGAAACACCATATATTTT.

The chain links TRBV24-1 to TRBJ2-3; 10 positions match TRBD2. Germline CDR1 and CDR2: KGHDR and SFDVKD. J lost 4 bases, V lost 6 bases, and 6 bases had no gene match. This CDR3 has 15 residues. Written as DNA, the CDR3 is TGTGCCACCAGTTACTCTAGCGGGGGCCCAGATACGCAGTATTTT. Translated, it gives CATSYSSGGPDTQYF.

This clonotype was detected ten times or more. The rearrangement joins TRBV2 to TRBJ1-2, with TRBD1 as a possible D gene (5 bases). V was shortened by 3 bases and J by 6 bases, with 11 bases between the two germline ends. CDR3 length: 13 amino acids. The germline CDR1 and CDR2 sequences are SNHLY and FYNNEI. The CDR3 loop is CASSDAGSHGYTF. CDR3 nucleotides: TGTGCCAGCAGTGATGCAGGGAGCCATGGCTACACCTTC. Using reference TRBV2 and TRBJ1-2 for the parts outside the CDR3, the full variable domain is EPEVTQTPSHQVTQMGQEVILRCVPISNHLYFYWYRQILGQKVEFLVSFYNNEISEKSEIFDDQFSVERPDGSNFTLKIRSTKLEDSAMYFCASSDAGSHGYTFGSGTRLTVV.

This clonotype was found many times. The rearrangement links TRBV20-1 to TRBJ1-4, with a possible D match to TRBD1 (5 bases). V was clipped by 3 bases and J by 7 bases, with 15 bases between them. CDR3 length equals 14 residues. Germline V gives CDR1 DFQATT, CDR2 SNEGSKA (reference sequence). The CDR3 sequence: CSASLDTVVEKLFF. DNA for the CDR3: TGCAGTGCTAGTCTGGACACCGTTGTTGAAAAACTGTTTTTT.

This clonotype was seen more than once but under ten times. The chain recombines TRBV5-1 with TRBJ2-1; 11 bases agree with TRBD2. Unmatched junction bases numbered 7, after V lost 6 bases and J lost 8 bases. The CDR3 contains 14 residues. CDR1 SGHRS and CDR2 YFSETQ come from the germline V gene. CDR3 in amino acids: CASKTSGGMDEQFF. The CDR3 DNA sequence: TGCGCCAGCAAAACTAGCGGGGGCATGGATGAGCAGTTCTTC.

The V and J genes are TRBV27 and TRBJ2-2; TRBD1 aligns across 7 bases. J lost 7 bases, V lost 5 bases, and 7 bases had no gene match. Germline V gene lookup returns CDR1 MNHEY and CDR2 SMNVEV (reference sequence). The CDR3 runs to 14 residues. The CDR3 sequence: CASSISQGFGELFF. The DNA of the CDR3 is TGTGCCAGCAGTATCTCACAGGGGTTCGGGGAGCTGTTTTTT.

The chain employs TRBV3-1 and TRBJ2-5, with D unresolved. The CDR3 extends over 11 amino acids. V dropped 5 bases and J dropped 4 bases, with 5 bases sitting between them. Germline V gives CDR1 LGHDT, CDR2 YNNKEL (reference sequence). The CDR3 region is CASSVLETQYF. The CDR3 DNA is TGTGCCAGCAGCGTACTAGAGACCCAGTACTTC.

The rearrangement uses TRBV6-4 and TRBJ1-4, with D maybe TRBD1 (5 bases). Germline V lookup: CDR1 MRHNA, CDR2 SNTAGT. With 7 bases removed from V and 6 bases from J, the gap between germline ends came to 24 bases. The CDR3 runs to 17 residues. CDR3 in amino acids: CASTDDRLQGGYEKLFF. Written as DNA, the CDR3 is TGTGCCAGCACCGACGACCGATTGCAGGGAGGGTATGAAAAACTGTTTTTT.

The rearrangement uses TRBV6-1 and TRBJ1-1; possibly TRBD1 for D (5 bases). Trimming pared 5 bases from V and 0 bases from J, leaving 10 bases between. This CDR3 is built from 14 residues. Germline loops: CDR1 MNHNS, CDR2 SASEGT. CDR3 loop: CASSQDIMNTEAFF. CDR3 nucleotides: TGTGCCAGCAGTCAGGACATTATGAACACTGAAGCTTTCTTT.

This clonotype was observed many times. This chain joins TRBV27 and TRBJ2-5, with D unclear. The ends were cut back, 5 bases at V and 3 bases at J, with 16 bases in the middle. The CDR3 contains 15 residues. In germline, CDR1 is MNHEY, CDR2 SMNVEV (reference sequence). Written as DNA, the CDR3 is TGTGCCAGCAGTCCGCGGCAGGCGATGGAAGAGACCCAGTACTTC. Its protein is CASSPRQAMEETQYF.

This clonotype has just a few counts. The chain uses TRBV6-6 and TRBJ1-6; D is ambiguous. The CDR3 loop spans 15 amino acids. V was shortened by 2 bases and J by 0 bases, with 5 bases between the two germline ends. Germline-derived CDR1 and CDR2 are MNHNY and SVGAGI (reference sequence). CDR3 region: CASSYLSSYNSPLHF. The CDR3 nucleotides are TGTGCCAGCAGTTACCTAAGCTCCTATAATTCACCCCTCCACTTT.

This clonotype was seen a handful of times. The chain combines TRBV6-1 with TRBJ1-6; 9 positions agree with TRBD1. Germline V gives CDR1 MNHNS, CDR2 SASEGT. J gave up 13 bases and V 6 bases, and 1 base lay outside the gene matches. The CDR3 length is 11 residues. CDR3 sequence: CASSDRGPLHF. CDR3 in DNA: TGTGCCAGCAGCGACAGGGGGCCCCTCCACTTT.